Sequencing of this TCR beta chain was carried out in a study of blood T cell repertoires in COVID-19. Study-wide context: COVID-19 samples from acute and convalescent phases originated in the United States, Italy and Spain. PBMCs, B-cell-depleted T cells, or T cells provided the cDNA or gDNA that made up the material.

V was shortened by 9 bases and J by 4 bases, with 15 bases between the two germline ends. Germline V CDR1 and CDR2: KGHDR, SFDVKD. This CDR3 is built from 14 residues. Authors' methods: The authors estimated nucleated cell counts from reference gene primer amplification. Here immunoSEQ multiplex PCR was the method, and the copy in TCRdb shows in-frame clones only, minus some. From that table come the V and J calls and clone size; the DNA was used to work out D and trimming. Of under 150,000 clones listed, approximately 80% are singletons. The sample taken for sequencing was peripheral blood. This receptor was taken from a man in his 60s with active or convalescent COVID-19. J is TRBJ2-1 and V is TRBV24-1; possibly TRBD2 for D (6 bases). The CDR3 sequence: CATAKVAGYNEQFF. CDR3 coding DNA: TGTGCCACCGCAAAAGTGGCGGGATACAATGAGCAGTTCTTC.